Listed below are T cell receptor beta chains from one sample, sequenced in a study of CD8 T cells in Susac syndrome. TCRdb used MiXCR to reprocess the immunoSEQ multiplex PCR reads, holding one entry per CDR3 protein. The sample consists of about 140,000 distinct CDR3 sequences, 95% of them appearing once. Sequencing was done on a sample of CD4+ T cells from PBMCs. These receptors were taken from a human donor with Susac syndrome. The CDR3 runs from the conserved cysteine through the conserved F or W. A D gene is named only where the DNA matches it firmly. Only part of the rows carry a size: once, few, many, or a class if the clone is expanded.

>NA|NA|TRBJ1-5|TRBV4-1
TGCGCCAGCAGCCAAGTGGGTCTGCTTCTCGATCAGCCCCAGCATTTT
CASSQVGLLLDQPQHF
>once|TRBD1|TRBJ1-2|TRBV4-2
TGTGCCAGCAGCCAAGTTACAGGGGGCTTTGGCTACACCTTC
CASSQVTGGFGYTF
>once|TRBD2|TRBJ2-7|TRBV7-6
TGTGCCAGCAGCGAGGGACTAGCAGGCTACGAGCAGTACTTC
CASSEGLAGYEQYF
>NA|NA|TRBJ1-2|TRBV7-2
TGTGCCAGCAGCCTGTACCGGGGCTACACCTTC
CASSLYRGYTF
>NA|NA|TRBJ2-6|TRBV5-4
TGTGCCAGCAGCTTGCGGGCAGATTCTGGGGCCAACGTCCTGACTTTC
CASSLRADSGANVLTF
>NA|NA|TRBJ1-2|TRBV12-3/TRBV12-4
TGTGCCAGCAGTTTAAGTTCAGGCCTGGGCTACACCTTC
CASSLSSGLGYTF
>NA|NA|TRBJ1-5|TRBV28
TGTGCCAGCAGTTTTACTGGGGCCGACAATCAGCCCCAGCATTTT
CASSFTGADNQPQHF
>NA|TRBD2|TRBJ2-7|TRBV5-8
TGTGCCAGCAGCTTGGTTATCGGGACTAGCGGAGAGCAGTACTTC
CASSLVIGTSGEQYF
>NA|NA|TRBJ1-2|TRBV27
TGTGCCAGCAGTGGGGTGGTAGCGAACCCCGTAGGCTACACCTTC
CASSGVVANPVGYTF
>NA|NA|TRBJ1-6|TRBV20-1
TGCAGTGCTAGAGATAGCCGCCCACTGATGGCACCCCTCCACTTT
CSARDSRPLMAPLHF
>NA|NA|TRBJ1-1|TRBV5-1
TGCGCCAGCAGCGCTGACCGGGACACTGAAGCTTTCTTT
CASSADRDTEAFF
>NA|NA|TRBJ1-4|TRBV20-1
TGCAGTGCTAGAGATTGGGACGGAGAAAAACTGTTTTTT
CSARDWDGEKLFF
>NA|NA|TRBJ1-1|TRBV5-6
TGTGCCAGCAGCGTGGGGCCCGAAGCTTTCTTT
CASSVGPEAFF
>NA|TRBD1|TRBJ2-7|TRBV15
TGTGCCACCAGCAGAGTGGACAGGGAATTATACGAGCAGTACTTC
CATSRVDRELYEQYF
>NA|NA|TRBJ2-7|TRBV28
TGTGCCAGCATGGGCGGGGCCTCCTACGAGCAGTACTTC
CASMGGASYEQYF
>NA|TRBD1|TRBJ2-5|TRBV28
TGTGCCAGCAGTAGATACCGGGACAGGGTTGGAGAGGAGACCCAGTACTTC
CASSRYRDRVGEETQYF
>NA|NA|TRBJ2-3|TRBV5-4
TGTGCCAGCAGCCCCTGGACAGGCACAGATACGCAGTATTTT
CASSPWTGTDTQYF
>NA|NA|TRBJ2-3|TRBV7-9
TGTGCCAGCAGCTCTCGGGTAGCGGCGAGCACAGATACGCAGTATTTT
CASSSRVAASTDTQYF
>once|TRBD2|TRBJ2-1|TRBV18
TGTGCCAGCTCAGGCCCTAGCGGAATCAATGAGCAGTTCTTC
CASSGPSGINEQFF
>NA|NA|TRBJ1-2|TRBV30
TGTGCCTGGAGCCATCTTATCGGCTACACCTTC
CAWSHLIGYTF
>NA|TRBD1|TRBJ2-1|TRBV18
TGTGCCAGCTCACAGGGACAGGGGGTCTACAATGAGCAGTTCTTC
CASSQGQGVYNEQFF
>NA|NA|TRBJ1-2|TRBV30
TGTGCCTGGACGGCAGGGAAGTCTGATTATGGCTACACCTTC
CAWTAGKSDYGYTF
>NA|NA|TRBJ2-3|TRBV9
TGTGCCAGCAGCGTAGGGGGACTGGTAACAGATACGCAGTATTTT
CASSVGGLVTDTQYF
>once|NA|TRBJ1-1|TRBV12-5
TGTGCTAGTGCCAACGCAGGGAACACTGAAGCTTTCTTT
CASANAGNTEAFF
>NA|NA|TRBJ1-1|TRBV20-1
TGCAGTGCTAGGGAGTGGGGGTACACTGAAGCTTTCTTT
CSAREWGYTEAFF
>NA|TRBD1|TRBJ2-1|TRBV12-3/TRBV12-4
TGTGCCAGCAGTTTAGGTCCACAGGGGGCCGATGAGCAGTTCTTC
CASSLGPQGADEQFF
>NA|NA|TRBJ1-2|TRBV9
TGTGCCAGCAGCCCGTCCCGGGTTGGCTATGGCTACACCTTC
CASSPSRVGYGYTF
>NA|TRBD1|TRBJ1-1|TRBV29-1
TGCAGCGGGCAGGGGGGGAACACTGAAGCTTTCTTT
CSGQGGNTEAFF
>few|NA|TRBJ2-6|TRBV2
TGTGCCAGTTCGGGGGCCAACGTCCTGACTTTC
CASSGANVLTF
>NA|TRBD2|TRBJ2-1|TRBV12-3/TRBV12-4
TGTGCCAGCACACTAGCGGGAAGCTCCTACAATGAGCAGTTCTTC
CASTLAGSSYNEQFF
>NA|TRBD2|TRBJ2-7|TRBV5-1
TGCGCCAGCACCCCGAGCGGGACTACCTACGAGCAGTACTTC
CASTPSGTTYEQYF
>NA|TRBD1|TRBJ1-2|TRBV28
TGTGCCAGCAGTTTCCCTATCGACAGGGTTCGTGGCTACACCTTC
CASSFPIDRVRGYTF
>NA|NA|TRBJ1-1|TRBV20-1
TGCAGTGCTAGTCATCACGGGGAAACTGAAGCTTTCTTT
CSASHHGETEAFF
>NA|NA|TRBJ1-5|TRBV27
TGTGCCAGCAGTTTTGTAGGGGGTGGTCAGCCCCAGCATTTT
CASSFVGGGQPQHF
>NA|TRBD1|TRBJ1-2|TRBV3-1
TGTGCCAGCAGCCTCGGTGGGACAGGGAATACTAACTATGGCTACACCTTC
CASSLGGTGNTNYGYTF
>once|TRBD1|TRBJ2-1|TRBV5-1
TGCGCCAGCAGCTCCAGCCCTCCCGGGACAGGGGGCTTTGAGCAGTTCTTC
CASSSSPPGTGGFEQFF
>NA|TRBD1|TRBJ2-2|TRBV28
TGTGCCAGCAGACTCGACAGGGTTGCCGGGGAGCTGTTTTTT
CASRLDRVAGELFF
>NA|NA|TRBJ2-5|TRBV24-1
TGTGCCACCAGGGGCGAGGGAGAGACCCAGTACTTC
CATRGEGETQYF
>NA|TRBD1|TRBJ2-2|TRBV28
TGTGCCAGCAGTTCACAGGGGGGCACCGGGGAGCTGTTTTTT
CASSSQGGTGELFF
>NA|TRBD2|TRBJ2-5|TRBV4-1
TGCGCCAGCAGCCGGGGGGGGTTCAGAAATGAGACCCAGTACTTC
CASSRGGFRNETQYF
>NA|NA|TRBJ2-6|TRBV10-3
TGTGCCACCCGAGGGATAGATGCTGGGGCCAACGTCCTGACTTTC
CATRGIDAGANVLTF
>NA|NA|TRBJ1-5|TRBV3-1
TGTGCCAGCAGCCAAGCACAGCCCCAGCATTTT
CASSQAQPQHF
>NA|NA|TRBJ2-1|TRBV29-1
TGCAGCGTTGACCGTCACGGCAATGAGCAGTTCTTC
CSVDRHGNEQFF
>NA|NA|TRBJ2-5|TRBV30
TGTGCCTGGCAATACCGGGGACAAGAGACCCAGTACTTC
CAWQYRGQETQYF
>NA|TRBD1|TRBJ2-4|TRBV7-9
TGTGCCAGCAGCCTGGGACAGGGGAAAAACATTCAGTACTTC
CASSLGQGKNIQYF
>NA|NA|TRBJ2-5|TRBV20-1
TGCAGTGCTCTCCCCCGACCCAATGAAGAGACCCAGTACTTC
CSALPRPNEETQYF
>NA|NA|TRBJ1-2|TRBV9
TGTGCCAGCAGCGTAGGGTCCTGGGACTATGGCTACACCTTC
CASSVGSWDYGYTF
>NA|NA|TRBJ2-7|TRBV3-1
TGTGCCAGCAGCCAAGCCAATTACGAGCAGTACTTC
CASSQANYEQYF
>NA|NA|TRBJ2-6|TRBV25-1
TGTGCCAGATCCCGGGCCTCCTTTTCCCCTGGGGCCAACGTCCTGACTTTC
CARSRASFSPGANVLTF
>NA|NA|TRBJ1-2|TRBV25-1
TGTGCCAGCAGTGAATCAGGAATCTATGGCTACACCTTC
CASSESGIYGYTF
>NA|NA|TRBJ1-5|TRBV5-1
TGCGCCAGCAGCTTGGAGAGGGGTTGGGCCCAGCATTTT
CASSLERGWAQHF
>NA|TRBD1|TRBJ2-3|TRBV7-9
TGTGCCAGCAGCCTCAGGGGGCTAGCGACCACAGATACGCAGTATTTT
CASSLRGLATTDTQYF
>NA|NA|TRBJ2-6|TRBV23-1
TGCGCCAGCAGTCACGGCAGCCTGGGACCTAACGTCCTGACTTTC
CASSHGSLGPNVLTF
>NA|NA|TRBJ1-5|TRBV20-1
TGCAGTGCTAGAAGGTTCGGCAATCAGCCCCAGCATTTT
CSARRFGNQPQHF
>NA|TRBD2|TRBJ2-1|TRBV3-1
TGTGCCAGCAGCCCGACTAGCGGGGGATACAATGAGCAGTTCTTC
CASSPTSGGYNEQFF
>NA|NA|TRBJ2-6|TRBV3-1
TGTGCCAGCAGCCAAGATCCCGGGGCCAACGTCCTGACTTTC
CASSQDPGANVLTF
>NA|NA|TRBJ1-4|TRBV30
TGTGCCTGGAGCGGACCGTCAGAGAATGAAAAACTGTTTTTT
CAWSGPSENEKLFF
>NA|TRBD2|TRBJ2-1|TRBV4-1
TGCGCCAGCAGCCAAGTGGTAGCGGGAGGCCGATACAATGAGCAGTTCTTC
CASSQVVAGGRYNEQFF
>NA|NA|TRBJ2-1|TRBV5-1
TGCGCCAGCAGCTTAAGGGGGAGCTCACAAAGTGAGCAGTTCTTC
CASSLRGSSQSEQFF
>NA|NA|TRBJ1-1|TRBV3-1
TGTGCCAGCAGCCGCCGGGCGGTAGACACTGAAGCTTTCTTT
CASSRRAVDTEAFF